The text below deals with one T cell receptor (beta chain). What it binds is not known. These data come from a study of T cells in Graves' hyperthyroidism and ophthalmopathy. General study findings and limits: Among clonotypes expanded in thyroid above 0.001, most were also found in blood.

Hyperthyroidism patients were newly diagnosed, had disease duration under 2 months, and were aged 18 to 65 years. This CDR3 region has 13 residues. Trimming stripped 8 bases from V and 3 bases from J, with 10 bases between. CDR1 and CDR2 from the germline V gene are SGHAT and FQNNGV. TCR beta CDR3 sequences were amplified from RNA transcripts. HTBI primers were the set used in a first-round RT-PCR of the TCR CDR3. One entry per CDR3 protein, called by TCRdb with MiXCR from the multiplex PCR reads. There are 560,000 or so distinct CDR3 sequences in the sample; 40% to 55% occur only once, and approximately 8.2% lies in the top ten.

The chain joins TRBV11-2 to TRBJ2-2; unclear D gene. This sequence was found in a woman aged 18-35 years with Graves' hyperthyroidism. Sequenced input: peripheral blood or thyroid tissue (not recorded which). CDR3: CASFGRDTGELFF. The CDR3 nucleotides read TGTGCCAGCTTTGGTAGGGACACCGGGGAGCTGTTTTTT.